This is a list of T cell receptor beta chains from one sample in a study of blood T cell repertoires in COVID-19. TCRdb keeps only in-frame clones here, not all; method: immunoSEQ multiplex PCR. Seen here are 60,000 to 70,000 clones, 70% to 90% observed once, and the top ten hold roughly 4.4%. Sequenced input: peripheral blood. The source of these receptors is a man aged 50 to 60 with active COVID-19. Both conserved end residues are part of each CDR3. D genes are given only for firm matches. Expanded clones are given a class, and other clones once, few, many or no size at all.

j_call d_call clone_size v_call cdr3_nt cdr3_aa
TRBJ2-2 . . TRBV5-1 TGCGCCAGCAGCTTGCGTGCGGACACCGGGGAGCTGTTTTTT CASSLRADTGELFF
TRBJ2-2 TRBD2 . TRBV3-1/TRBV3-2 TGTGCCAGCAGCCCGGGACTAGCGACGAACACCGGGGAGCTGTTTTTT CASSPGLATNTGELFF
TRBJ2-5 . . TRBV28 TGTGCCACCTTAGGGGGGACCCAGTACTTC CATLGGTQYF
TRBJ2-5 TRBD1 . TRBV14 TGTGCCAGCAGCCATCCGGACAGGTCGAGCCAAGAGACCCAGTACTTC CASSHPDRSSQETQYF
TRBJ2-2 . . TRBV19 TGTGCCAGTAGTATCCAGGGTATCGCCGGGGAGCTGTTTTTT CASSIQGIAGELFF
TRBJ2-7 . . TRBV14 TGTGCCAGCAGCCAGCGAAGTGTGTGCTTC CASSQRSVCF
TRBJ2-7 TRBD2 . TRBV10-3 TGTGCCATCAGTCTAGCGGGACGGGGCGAGCAGTACTTC CAISLAGRGEQYF
TRBJ2-1 . . TRBV19 TGTGCCAGTAGTGACGCTAGTGTCTCCTACAATGAGCAGTTCTTC CASSDASVSYNEQFF
TRBJ1-3 . few TRBV7-3 TGTGCCAGCAGCTTAACGGCTGGCCCTGGAAACACCATATATTTT CASSLTAGPGNTIYF
TRBJ2-5 . . TRBV7-2 TGTGCCAGCAGCGTCCGACAAGGAGAGACCCAGTACTTC CASSVRQGETQYF
TRBJ2-1 TRBD2 few TRBV12-5 TGTGCTAGTGGTTTGGTCCACGGACTAGTTTTTGAGCAGTTCTTC CASGLVHGLVFEQFF
TRBJ2-3 . . TRBV11-2 TGTGCCAGCAGCTATGGCGGGGCTACAGATACGCAGTATTTT CASSYGGATDTQYF
TRBJ1-1 . . TRBV5-4 TGTGCCAGCAGCTTGGGGTATCCCCGGGGGGGGCAGGTTGCTTTCTTT CASSLGYPRGGQVAFF
TRBJ2-3 TRBD1 . TRBV5-1 TGCGCCAGCAGCTCGTGGACAGGGGGAACAGATACGCAGTATTTT CASSSWTGGTDTQYF
TRBJ2-2 . . TRBV6-5 TGTGCCAGCAGTAGGGACTCAAGGAACACCGGGGAGCTGTTTTTT CASSRDSRNTGELFF
TRBJ2-3 TRBD2 . TRBV18 TGTGCCAGCTCACTACGGACTAGCGGGAGTGCAGATACGCAGTATTTT CASSLRTSGSADTQYF
TRBJ2-1 . . TRBV19 TGTGCCAGTAGTCCTTGGCCTCCTAGCATGCATGAGCAGTTCTTC CASSPWPPSMHEQFF
TRBJ2-4 . . TRBV29-1 TGCAGCGTTGAAATCAGGGAAGGAGTTCAGTACTTC CSVEIREGVQYF
TRBJ1-4 . . TRBV18 TGTGCCAGCTCACCGGGACAATCCGTTGAAAAACTGTTTTTT CASSPGQSVEKLFF
TRBJ2-7 TRBD1 . TRBV7-6 TGTGCCAGCAGCTTGGCTGGACAGGGGGCTAGGGAGCAGTACTTC CASSLAGQGAREQYF
TRBJ2-5 TRBD2 . TRBV27 TGTGCCAGCAGTGTACTAGCGGGGGCTCAGACCCAGTACTTC CASSVLAGAQTQYF
TRBJ1-1 TRBD1 . TRBV11-3 TGTGCCAGCAGACCGGGACAGGGGATCGCTGAAGCTTTCTTT CASRPGQGIAEAFF
TRBJ2-1 TRBD1 . TRBV5-1 TGCGCCAGCAGCTCAAGACAGGGCTCCTACAATGAGCAGTTCTTC CASSSRQGSYNEQFF
TRBJ1-1 . . TRBV29-1 TGCAGCGTTGTTTGGCCAGGGATAAAGAACACTGAAGCTTTCTTT CSVVWPGIKNTEAFF
TRBJ2-7 . . TRBV18 TGTGCCAGCTCACCACGGCAGGGGACCTCCTACGAGCAGTACTTC CASSPRQGTSYEQYF
TRBJ2-1 TRBD2 . TRBV29-1 TGCAGCGTTGGAGGTAGCGGGAGAAATGAGCAGTTCTTC CSVGGSGRNEQFF
TRBJ2-1 TRBD2 . TRBV19 TGTGCCAGTAGTATGGCGGGGGGGCCCAATGAGCAGTTCTTC CASSMAGGPNEQFF
TRBJ1-4 TRBD1 . TRBV7-9 TGTGCCAGCAGCTTTGCTTCAGGGGGCAGCAGGGAAAAACTGTTTTTT CASSFASGGSREKLFF
TRBJ1-1 . . TRBV5-1 TGCGCCAGCAGCTTGACAGGACTGAACACTGAAGCTTTCTTT CASSLTGLNTEAFF
TRBJ1-1 . . TRBV24-1 TGTGCCACCAGTGACAACAGGGATACTGAAGCTTTCTTT CATSDNRDTEAFF
TRBJ1-6 . . TRBV7-2 TGTGCCAGCAGCCCCGGGGTCAACCTTGGTTCACCCCTCCACTTT CASSPGVNLGSPLHF
TRBJ2-7 . . TRBV28 TGTGCCAGCAGTTTCCTACCCTACGAGCAGTACTTC CASSFLPYEQYF
TRBJ1-3 TRBD1 . TRBV11-2 TGTGCCAGCAGCTCACCCGGGACAGCTGGAAACACCATATATTTT CASSSPGTAGNTIYF
TRBJ2-2 TRBD2 . TRBV24-1 TGTGCCACCAGTGAAAGCGGGGCCTCCCGGGGGGAGCTGTTTTTT CATSESGASRGELFF
TRBJ2-3 . . TRBV7-3 TGTGCCAGCGGGGCCTCCAGCACAGATACGCAGTATTTT CASGASSTDTQYF
TRBJ2-7 . . TRBV4-2 TGTGCCAGCAGCCAAGATACCCGGGAGCTCGTCGAGCAGTACTTC CASSQDTRELVEQYF
TRBJ2-1 TRBD2 once TRBV3-1/TRBV3-2 TGTGCCAGCAGCCCGGGGACTAGCGGGAAGAATGAGCAGTTCTTC CASSPGTSGKNEQFF
TRBJ2-7 . . TRBV29-1 TGCAGCGTTGAAGGTGGGGGGGCGGTCTACGAGCAGTACTTC CSVEGGGAVYEQYF
TRBJ2-1 . . TRBV24-1 TGTGCCACCGAGACAGCTAATGAGCAGTTCTTC CATETANEQFF
TRBJ1-2 TRBD1 . TRBV4-2 TGTGCCAGCACCGAGACAGGGGGAGACAACTATGGCTACACCTTC CASTETGGDNYGYTF
TRBJ1-1 TRBD1 once TRBV18 TGTGCCAGCTCAGCACAGGGGGCGGGGATAAACACTGAAGCTTTCTTT CASSAQGAGINTEAFF
TRBJ1-3 . . TRBV30 TGTGCCTGGAGTCGCCCAGGGGCTGCTGGAAACACCATATATTTT CAWSRPGAAGNTIYF
TRBJ2-5 TRBD2 . TRBV27 TGTGCCAGCATACCGGGTCTAGCGGGGGAGACCCAGTACTTC CASIPGLAGETQYF